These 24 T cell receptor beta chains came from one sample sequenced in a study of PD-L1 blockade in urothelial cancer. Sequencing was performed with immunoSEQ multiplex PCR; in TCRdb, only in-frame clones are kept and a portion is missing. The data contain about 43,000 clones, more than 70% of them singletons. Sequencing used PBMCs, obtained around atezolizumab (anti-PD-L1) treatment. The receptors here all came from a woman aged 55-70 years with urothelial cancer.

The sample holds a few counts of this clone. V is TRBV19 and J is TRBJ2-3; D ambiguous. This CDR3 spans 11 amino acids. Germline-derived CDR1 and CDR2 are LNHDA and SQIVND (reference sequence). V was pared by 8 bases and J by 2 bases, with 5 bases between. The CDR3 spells CASSLTDTQYF. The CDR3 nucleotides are TGTGCCAGTTCCCTCACAGATACGCAGTATTTT. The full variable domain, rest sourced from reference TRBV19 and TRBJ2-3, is DGGITQSPKYLFRKEGQNVTLSCEQNLNHDAMYWYRQDPGQGLRLIYYSQIVNDFQKGDIAEGYSVSREKKESFPLTVTSAQKNPTAFYLCASSLTDTQYFGPGTRLTVL.

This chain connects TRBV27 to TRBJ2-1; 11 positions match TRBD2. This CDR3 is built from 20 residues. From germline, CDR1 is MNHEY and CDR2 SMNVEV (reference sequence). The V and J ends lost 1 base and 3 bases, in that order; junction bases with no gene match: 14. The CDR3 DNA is TGTGCCAGCAGTTTATTACGCTTGGCTAGCGGGAGGTATGGCTACAATGAGCAGTTCTTC. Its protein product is CASSLLRLASGRYGYNEQFF.

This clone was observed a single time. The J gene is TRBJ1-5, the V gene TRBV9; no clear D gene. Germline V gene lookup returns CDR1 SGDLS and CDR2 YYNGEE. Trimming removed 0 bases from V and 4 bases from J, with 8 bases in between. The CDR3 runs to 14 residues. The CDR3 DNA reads TGTGCCAGCAGCGTAGCGGGCGGGAATCAGCCCCAGCATTTT. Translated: CASSVAGGNQPQHF. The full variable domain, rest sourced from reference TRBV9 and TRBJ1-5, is DSGVTQTPKHLITATGQRVTLRCSPRSGDLSVYWYQQSLDQGLQFLIQYYNGEERAKGNILERFSAQQFPDLHSELNLSSLELGDSALYFCASSVAGGNQPQHFGDGTRLSIL.

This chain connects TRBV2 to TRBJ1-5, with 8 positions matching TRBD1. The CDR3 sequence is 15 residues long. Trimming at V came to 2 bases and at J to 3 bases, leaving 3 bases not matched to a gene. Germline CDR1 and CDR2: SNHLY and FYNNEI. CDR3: CASSERDRTNQPQHF. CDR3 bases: TGTGCCAGCAGTGAACGGGACAGGACCAATCAGCCCCAGCATTTT. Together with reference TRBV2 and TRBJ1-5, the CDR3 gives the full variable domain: EPEVTQTPSHQVTQMGQEVILRCVPISNHLYFYWYRQILGQKVEFLVSFYNNEISEKSEIFDDQFSVERPDGSNFTLKIRSTKLEDSAMYFCASSERDRTNQPQHFGDGTRLSIL.

This CDR3 reads CASSRPGQGRTQYF. The CDR3 DNA is TGTGCCAGCAGCCGGCCCGGACAGGGAAGGACCCAGTACTTC. The V call is TRBV7-8, the J call TRBJ2-5; 8 bases map to TRBD1. CDR1 is SGHVS, CDR2 FQNEAQ, per germline. The CDR3 is 14 residues long. V was clipped by 5 bases and J by 7 bases; unmatched bases: 9.

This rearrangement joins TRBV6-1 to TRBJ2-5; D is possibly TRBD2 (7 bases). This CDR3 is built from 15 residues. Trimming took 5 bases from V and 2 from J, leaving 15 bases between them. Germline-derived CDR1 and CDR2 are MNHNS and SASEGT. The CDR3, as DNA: TGTGCCAGCAGTATGGGGGCGGGGGCTCAAGAGACCCAGTACTTC. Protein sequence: CASSMGAGAQETQYF.

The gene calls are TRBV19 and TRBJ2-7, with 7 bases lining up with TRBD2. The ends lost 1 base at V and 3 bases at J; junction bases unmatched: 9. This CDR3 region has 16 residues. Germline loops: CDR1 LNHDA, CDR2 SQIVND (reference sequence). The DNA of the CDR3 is TGTGCCAGTAGTATAGGTTGGGCTAGCGGCCGCTACGAGCAGTACTTC. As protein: CASSIGWASGRYEQYF. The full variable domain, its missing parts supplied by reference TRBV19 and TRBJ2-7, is DGGITQSPKYLFRKEGQNVTLSCEQNLNHDAMYWYRQDPGQGLRLIYYSQIVNDFQKGDIAEGYSVSREKKESFPLTVTSAQKNPTAFYLCASSIGWASGRYEQYFGPGTRLTVT.

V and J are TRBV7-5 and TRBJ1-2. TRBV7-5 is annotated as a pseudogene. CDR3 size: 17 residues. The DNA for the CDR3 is TGTGCCAGAAGCCCGGCGGGGGCGGACGGACCTAACTATGGCTACACCTTC. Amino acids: CARSPAGADGPNYGYTF.

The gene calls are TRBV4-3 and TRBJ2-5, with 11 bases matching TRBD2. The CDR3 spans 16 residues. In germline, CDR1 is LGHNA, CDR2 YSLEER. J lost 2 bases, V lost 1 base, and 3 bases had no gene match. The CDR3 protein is CASSQVGTSGQETQYF. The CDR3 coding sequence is TGCGCCAGCAGCCAAGTAGGGACTAGCGGACAAGAGACCCAGTACTTC.

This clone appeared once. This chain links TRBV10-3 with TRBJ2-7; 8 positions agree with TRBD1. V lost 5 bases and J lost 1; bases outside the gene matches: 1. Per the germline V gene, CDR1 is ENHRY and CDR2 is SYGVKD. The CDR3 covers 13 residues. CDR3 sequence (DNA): TGTGCCATCAGTACAGGGGGGTCCTACGAGCAGTACTTC. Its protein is CAISTGGSYEQYF.

The CDR3 DNA sequence: TGTGCCAGCAGTCTGGGGGGGACCGGGGAGCTGTTTTTT. This gives the protein CASSLGGTGELFF. V gene TRBV28 combines with J gene TRBJ2-2; 7 bases agree with TRBD2. Unmatched junction bases numbered 2, after V lost 5 bases and J lost 5 bases. There are 13 residues in the CDR3. CDR1 is MDHEN, CDR2 SYDVKM, per germline.

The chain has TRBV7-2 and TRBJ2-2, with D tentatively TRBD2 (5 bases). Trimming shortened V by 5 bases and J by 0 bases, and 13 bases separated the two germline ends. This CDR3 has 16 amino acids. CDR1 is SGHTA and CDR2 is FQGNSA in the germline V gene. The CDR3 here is CASSLVRVANTGELFF. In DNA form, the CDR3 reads TGTGCCAGCAGCCTTGTGCGGGTTGCGAACACCGGGGAGCTGTTTTTT.

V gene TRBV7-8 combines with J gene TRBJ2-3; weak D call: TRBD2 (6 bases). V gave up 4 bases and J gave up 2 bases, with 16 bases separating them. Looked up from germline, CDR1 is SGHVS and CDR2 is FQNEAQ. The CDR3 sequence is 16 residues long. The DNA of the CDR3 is TGTGCCAGCAGCTCAGACGCTGCTAGCGCCACAGATACGCAGTATTTT. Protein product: CASSSDAASATDTQYF.

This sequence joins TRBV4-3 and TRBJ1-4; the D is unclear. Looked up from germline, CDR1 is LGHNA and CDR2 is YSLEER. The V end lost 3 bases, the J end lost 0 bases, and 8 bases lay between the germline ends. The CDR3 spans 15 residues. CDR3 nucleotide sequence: TGCGCCAGCAGCCACGGGTCTTCAACTAATGAAAAACTGTTTTTT. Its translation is CASSHGSSTNEKLFF.

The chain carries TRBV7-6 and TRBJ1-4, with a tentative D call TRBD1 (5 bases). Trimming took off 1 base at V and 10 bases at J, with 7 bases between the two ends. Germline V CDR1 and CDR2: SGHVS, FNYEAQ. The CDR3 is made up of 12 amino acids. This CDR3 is CASSLGGGKLFF. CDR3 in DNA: TGTGCCAGCAGCTTAGGGGGGGGAAAACTGTTTTTT.

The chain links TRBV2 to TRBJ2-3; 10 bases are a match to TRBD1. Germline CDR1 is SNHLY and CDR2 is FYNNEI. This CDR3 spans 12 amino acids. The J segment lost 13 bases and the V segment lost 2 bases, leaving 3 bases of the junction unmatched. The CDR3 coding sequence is TGTGCCAGCAGTGAACCGGGACAGGGGAAGTATTTT. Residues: CASSEPGQGKYF.

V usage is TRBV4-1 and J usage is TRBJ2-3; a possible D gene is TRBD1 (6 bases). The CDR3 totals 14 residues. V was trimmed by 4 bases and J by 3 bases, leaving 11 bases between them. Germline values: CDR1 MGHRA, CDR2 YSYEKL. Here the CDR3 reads CASSLRGRTDTQYF. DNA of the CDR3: TGCGCCAGCAGCCTCAGGGGTAGGACAGATACGCAGTATTTT.

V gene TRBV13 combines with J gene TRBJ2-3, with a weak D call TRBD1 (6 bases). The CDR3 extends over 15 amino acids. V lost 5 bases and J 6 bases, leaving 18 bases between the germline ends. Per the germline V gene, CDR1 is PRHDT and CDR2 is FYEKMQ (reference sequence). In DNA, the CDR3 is TGTGCCAGCAGCCAGGATGGGCAGGGGTCGGATACGCAGTATTTT. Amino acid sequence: CASSQDGQGSDTQYF.

Here the CDR3 DNA reads TGTGCCAGCAGCGTAGTGGGAGGGTGGGGCTACACCTTC. Protein product: CASSVVGGWGYTF. The rearrangement links TRBV9 to TRBJ1-2; the D is unclear. Germline CDR1 and CDR2: SGDLS and YYNGEE. This CDR3 is 13 amino acids long. V gave up 0 bases and J gave up 8 bases, with 11 bases separating them.

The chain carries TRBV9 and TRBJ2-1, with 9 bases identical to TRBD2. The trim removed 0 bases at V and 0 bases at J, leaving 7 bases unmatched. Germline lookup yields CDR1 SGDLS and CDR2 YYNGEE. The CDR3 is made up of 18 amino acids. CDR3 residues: CASSVANLRGGSYNEQFF. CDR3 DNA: TGTGCCAGCAGCGTAGCCAATCTGCGGGGGGGCTCCTACAATGAGCAGTTCTTC.

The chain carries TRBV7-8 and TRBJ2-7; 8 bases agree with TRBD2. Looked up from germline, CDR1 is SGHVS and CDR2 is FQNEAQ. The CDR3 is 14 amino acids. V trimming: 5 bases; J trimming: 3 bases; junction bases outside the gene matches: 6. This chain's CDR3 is CASSQPGLDYEQYF. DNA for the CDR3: TGTGCCAGCAGCCAACCGGGACTAGACTACGAGCAGTACTTC. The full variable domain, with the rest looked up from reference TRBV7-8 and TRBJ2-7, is GAGVSQSPRYKVAKRGQDVALRCDPISGHVSLFWYQQALGQGPEFLTYFQNEAQLDKSGLPSDRFFAERPEGSVSTLKIQRTQQEDSAVYLCASSQPGLDYEQYFGPGTRLTVT.

CDR3 loop: CASRPALGEGGNQPQHF. The CDR3 coding sequence is TGTGCCAGCAGACCTGCCCTTGGTGAGGGAGGCAATCAGCCCCAGCATTTT. The chain is built from TRBV7-8 and TRBJ1-5; D call uncertain. Trimming left V 6 bases short and J 2 bases short, with 20 bases between. The CDR3 consists of 17 residues. Per the germline V gene, CDR1 is SGHVS and CDR2 is FQNEAQ. Filled out from reference TRBV7-8 and TRBJ1-5, the complete variable domain reads GAGVSQSPRYKVAKRGQDVALRCDPISGHVSLFWYQQALGQGPEFLTYFQNEAQLDKSGLPSDRFFAERPEGSVSTLKIQRTQQEDSAVYLCASRPALGEGGNQPQHFGDGTRLSIL.

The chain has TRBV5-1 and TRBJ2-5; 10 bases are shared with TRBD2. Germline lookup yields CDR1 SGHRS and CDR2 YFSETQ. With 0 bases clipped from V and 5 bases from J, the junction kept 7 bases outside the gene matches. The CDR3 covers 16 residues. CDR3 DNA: TGCGCCAGCAGCTTGGATGCTAGCGGGAGACGGGAGACCCAGTACTTC. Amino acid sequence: CASSLDASGRRETQYF.

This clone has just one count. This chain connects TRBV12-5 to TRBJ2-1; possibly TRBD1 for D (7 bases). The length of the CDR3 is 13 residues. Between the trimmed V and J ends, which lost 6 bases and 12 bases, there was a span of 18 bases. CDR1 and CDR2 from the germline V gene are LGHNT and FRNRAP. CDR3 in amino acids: CASGGGQFNRQFF. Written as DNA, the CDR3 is TGTGCTAGTGGCGGGGGACAGTTCAATCGGCAGTTCTTC.